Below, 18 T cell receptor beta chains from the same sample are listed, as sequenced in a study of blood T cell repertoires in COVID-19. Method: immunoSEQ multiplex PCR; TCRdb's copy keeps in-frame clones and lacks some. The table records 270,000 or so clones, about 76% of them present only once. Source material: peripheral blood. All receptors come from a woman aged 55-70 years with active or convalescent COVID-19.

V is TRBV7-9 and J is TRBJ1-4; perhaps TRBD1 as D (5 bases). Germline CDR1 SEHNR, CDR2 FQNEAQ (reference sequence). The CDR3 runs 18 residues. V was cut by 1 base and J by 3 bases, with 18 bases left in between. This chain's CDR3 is CASSLDQGSSRPNEKLFF. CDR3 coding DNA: TGTGCCAGCAGCTTAGACCAGGGCTCGTCGCGGCCTAATGAAAAACTGTTTTTT.

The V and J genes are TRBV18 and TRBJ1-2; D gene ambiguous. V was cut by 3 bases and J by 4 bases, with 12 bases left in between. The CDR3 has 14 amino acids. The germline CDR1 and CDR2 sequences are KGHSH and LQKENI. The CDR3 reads CASSPLSTRYGYTF. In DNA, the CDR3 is TGTGCCAGCTCACCTCTATCCACGCGCTATGGCTACACCTTC.

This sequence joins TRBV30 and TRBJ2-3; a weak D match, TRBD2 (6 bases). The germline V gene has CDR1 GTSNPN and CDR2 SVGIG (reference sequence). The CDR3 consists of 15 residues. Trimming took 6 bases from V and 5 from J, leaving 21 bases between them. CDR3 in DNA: TGTGCCTGTCCCGATAAGGAGACTAGTCTAGATACGCAGTATTTT. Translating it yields CACPDKETSLDTQYF.

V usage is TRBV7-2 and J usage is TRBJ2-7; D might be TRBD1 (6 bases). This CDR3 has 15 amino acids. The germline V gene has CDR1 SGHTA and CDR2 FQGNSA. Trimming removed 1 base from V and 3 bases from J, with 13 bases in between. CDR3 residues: CASSLGPGENYEQYF. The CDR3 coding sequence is TGTGCCAGCAGCTTAGGACCAGGGGAGAACTACGAGCAGTACTTC.

CDR3 region: CASSVGGAGTGPQHF. DNA for the CDR3: TGTGCCAGCAGCGTAGGGGGGGCAGGGACAGGGCCCCAGCATTTT. V and J are TRBV9 and TRBJ1-5; 8 bases are a match to TRBD1. The CDR3 covers 15 residues. V shed 0 bases and J 9 bases; nucleotides not matched to a gene: 8. Germline V gene lookup returns CDR1 SGDLS and CDR2 YYNGEE.

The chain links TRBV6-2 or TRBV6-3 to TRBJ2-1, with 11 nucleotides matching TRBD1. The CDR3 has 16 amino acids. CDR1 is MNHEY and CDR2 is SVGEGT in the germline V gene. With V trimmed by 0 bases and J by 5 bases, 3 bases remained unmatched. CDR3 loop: CASSYSWTGGNNEQFF. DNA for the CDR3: TGTGCCAGCAGTTACTCCTGGACAGGGGGCAACAATGAGCAGTTCTTC.

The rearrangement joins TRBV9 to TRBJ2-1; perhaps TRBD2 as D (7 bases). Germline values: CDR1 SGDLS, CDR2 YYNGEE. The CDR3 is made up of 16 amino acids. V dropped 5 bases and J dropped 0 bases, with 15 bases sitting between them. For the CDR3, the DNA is TGTGCCAGCAGTCTCACGGGGGGCTCCTCCTACAATGAGCAGTTCTTC. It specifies CASSLTGGSSYNEQFF.

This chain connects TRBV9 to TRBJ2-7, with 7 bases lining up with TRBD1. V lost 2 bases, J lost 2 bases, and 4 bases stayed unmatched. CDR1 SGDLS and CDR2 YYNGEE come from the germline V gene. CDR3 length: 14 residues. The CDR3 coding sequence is TGTGCCAGCAGCGTGGGGACAGTTACCTACGAGCAGTACTTC. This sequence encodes CASSVGTVTYEQYF.

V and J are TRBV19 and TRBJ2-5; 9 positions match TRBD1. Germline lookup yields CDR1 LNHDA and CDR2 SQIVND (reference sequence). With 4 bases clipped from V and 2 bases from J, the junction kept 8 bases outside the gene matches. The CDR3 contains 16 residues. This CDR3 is CASSKDRGYLQETQYF. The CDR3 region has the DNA TGTGCCAGTAGTAAGGACAGGGGATACCTACAAGAGACCCAGTACTTC.

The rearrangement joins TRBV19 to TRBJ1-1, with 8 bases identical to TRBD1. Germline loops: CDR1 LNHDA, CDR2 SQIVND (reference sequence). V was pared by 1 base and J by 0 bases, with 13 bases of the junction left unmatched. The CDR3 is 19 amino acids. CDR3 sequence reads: CASSIGRVRGRRMNTEAFF. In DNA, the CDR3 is TGTGCCAGTAGTATAGGTCGGGTCAGGGGGCGTAGGATGAACACTGAAGCTTTCTTT. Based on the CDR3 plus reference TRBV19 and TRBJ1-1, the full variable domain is DGGITQSPKYLFRKEGQNVTLSCEQNLNHDAMYWYRQDPGQGLRLIYYSQIVNDFQKGDIAEGYSVSREKKESFPLTVTSAQKNPTAFYLCASSIGRVRGRRMNTEAFFGQGTRLTVV.

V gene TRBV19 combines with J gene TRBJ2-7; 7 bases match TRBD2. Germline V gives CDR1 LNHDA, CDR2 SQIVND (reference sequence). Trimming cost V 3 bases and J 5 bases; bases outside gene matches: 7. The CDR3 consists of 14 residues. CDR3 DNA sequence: TGTGCCAGTAGTATGGGGGGGGATCCGCACGAGCAGTACTTC. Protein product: CASSMGGDPHEQYF.

The CDR3 here is CASSLALNQPQHF. CDR3 DNA sequence: TGTGCCAGCAGCTTAGCCCTGAATCAGCCCCAGCATTTT. This rearrangement joins TRBV5-8 to TRBJ1-5, with no clear D. Germline CDR1 SGHTS, CDR2 YDEGEE. CDR3 length equals 13 residues. The germline V and J ends were trimmed by 2 bases and 4 bases, with 7 bases remaining between them.

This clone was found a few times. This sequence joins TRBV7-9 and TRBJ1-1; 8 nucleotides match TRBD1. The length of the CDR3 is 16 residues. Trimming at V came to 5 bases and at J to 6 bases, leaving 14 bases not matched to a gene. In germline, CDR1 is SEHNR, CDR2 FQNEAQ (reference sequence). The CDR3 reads CASSTPMGTGTSEAFF. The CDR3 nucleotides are TGTGCCAGCAGCACCCCGATGGGGACAGGTACCTCTGAAGCTTTCTTT.

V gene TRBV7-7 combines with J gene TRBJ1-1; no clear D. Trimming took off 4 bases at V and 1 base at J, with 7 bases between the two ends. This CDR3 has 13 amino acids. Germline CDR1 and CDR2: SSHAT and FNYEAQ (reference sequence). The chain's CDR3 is CASSSDRNTEAFF. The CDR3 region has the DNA TGTGCCAGCAGCTCCGATAGGAACACTGAAGCTTTCTTT. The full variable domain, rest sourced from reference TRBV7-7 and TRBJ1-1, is GAGVSQSPRYKVTKRGQDVTLRCDPISSHATLYWYQQALGQGPEFLTYFNYEAQPDKSGLPSDRFSAERPEGSISTLTIQRTEQRDSAMYRCASSSDRNTEAFFGQGTRLTVV.

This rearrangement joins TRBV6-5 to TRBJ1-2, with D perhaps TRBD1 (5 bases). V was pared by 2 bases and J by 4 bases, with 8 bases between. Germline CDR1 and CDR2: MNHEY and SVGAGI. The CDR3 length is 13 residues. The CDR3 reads CASSYQGIYGYTF. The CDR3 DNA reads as TGTGCCAGCAGTTACCAGGGAATCTATGGCTACACCTTC.

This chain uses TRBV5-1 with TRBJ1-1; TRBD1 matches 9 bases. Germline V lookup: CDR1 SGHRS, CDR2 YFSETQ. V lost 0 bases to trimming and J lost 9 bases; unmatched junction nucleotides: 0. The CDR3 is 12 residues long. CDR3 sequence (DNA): TGCGCCAGCAGCTTGGACAGGGGGCAAGCTTTCTTT. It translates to CASSLDRGQAFF.

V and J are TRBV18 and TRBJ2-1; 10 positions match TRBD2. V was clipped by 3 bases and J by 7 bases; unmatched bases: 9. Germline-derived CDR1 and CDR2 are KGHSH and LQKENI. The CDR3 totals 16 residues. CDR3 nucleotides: TGTGCCAGCTCACCTCGGCTAGCGGGGGTAGGGAATGAGCAGTTCTTC. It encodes CASSPRLAGVGNEQFF.

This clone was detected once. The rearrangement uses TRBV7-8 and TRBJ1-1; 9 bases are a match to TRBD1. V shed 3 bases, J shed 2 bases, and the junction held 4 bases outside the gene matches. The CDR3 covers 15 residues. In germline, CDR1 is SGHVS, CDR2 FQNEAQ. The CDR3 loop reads CASSFYRGPNTEAFF. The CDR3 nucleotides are TGTGCCAGCAGCTTCTACAGGGGGCCTAACACTGAAGCTTTCTTT.